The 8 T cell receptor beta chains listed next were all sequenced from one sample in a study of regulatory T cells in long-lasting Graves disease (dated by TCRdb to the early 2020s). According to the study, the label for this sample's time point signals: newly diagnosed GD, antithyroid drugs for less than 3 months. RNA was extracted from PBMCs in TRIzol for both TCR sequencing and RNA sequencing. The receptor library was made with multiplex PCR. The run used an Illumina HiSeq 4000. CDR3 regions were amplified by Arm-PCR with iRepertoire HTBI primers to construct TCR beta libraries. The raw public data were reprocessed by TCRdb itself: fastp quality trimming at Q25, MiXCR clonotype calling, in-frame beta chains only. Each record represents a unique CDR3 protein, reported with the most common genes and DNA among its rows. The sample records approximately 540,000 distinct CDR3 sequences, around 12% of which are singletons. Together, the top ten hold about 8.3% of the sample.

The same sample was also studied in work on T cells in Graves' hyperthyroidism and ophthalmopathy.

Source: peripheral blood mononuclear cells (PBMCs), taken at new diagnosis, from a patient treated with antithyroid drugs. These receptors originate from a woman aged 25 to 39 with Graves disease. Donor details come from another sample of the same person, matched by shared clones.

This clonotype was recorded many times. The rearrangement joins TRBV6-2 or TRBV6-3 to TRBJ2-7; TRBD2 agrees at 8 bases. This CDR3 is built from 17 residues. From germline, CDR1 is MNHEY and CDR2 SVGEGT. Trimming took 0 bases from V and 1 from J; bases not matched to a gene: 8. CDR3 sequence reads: CASSYSSGGRPSYEQYF. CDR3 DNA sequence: TGTGCCAGCAGTTACTCATCTGGCGGGAGGCCTTCCTACGAGCAGTACTTC.

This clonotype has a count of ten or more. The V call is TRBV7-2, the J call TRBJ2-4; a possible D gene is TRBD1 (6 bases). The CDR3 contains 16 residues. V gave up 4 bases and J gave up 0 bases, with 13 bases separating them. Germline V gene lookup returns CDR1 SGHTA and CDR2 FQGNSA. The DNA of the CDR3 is TGTGCCAGCAGCTCACAGGGCCGGCTAGCCAAAAACATTCAGTACTTC. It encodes CASSSQGRLAKNIQYF.

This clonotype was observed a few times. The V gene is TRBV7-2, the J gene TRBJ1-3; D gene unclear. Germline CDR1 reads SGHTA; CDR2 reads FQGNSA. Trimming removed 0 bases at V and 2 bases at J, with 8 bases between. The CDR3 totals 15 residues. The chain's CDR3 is CASSLAPQAGNTIYF. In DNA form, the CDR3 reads TGTGCCAGCAGCTTAGCGCCGCAGGCTGGAAACACCATATATTTT.

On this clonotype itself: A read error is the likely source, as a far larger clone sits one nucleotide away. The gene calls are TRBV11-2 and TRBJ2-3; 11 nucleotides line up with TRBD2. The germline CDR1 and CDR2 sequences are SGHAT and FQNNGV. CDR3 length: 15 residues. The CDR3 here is CASSLGLAGGNEQSF. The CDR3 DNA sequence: TGTGCCAGCAGTCTAGGGCTAGCGGGAGGCAATGAGCAGTCCTTC.

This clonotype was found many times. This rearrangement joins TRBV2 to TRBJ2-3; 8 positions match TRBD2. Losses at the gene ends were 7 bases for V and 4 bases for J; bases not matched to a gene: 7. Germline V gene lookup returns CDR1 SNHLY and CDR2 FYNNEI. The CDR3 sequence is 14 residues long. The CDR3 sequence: CASNSAGGSDTQYF. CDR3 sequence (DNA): TGTGCCAGCAACAGTGCGGGAGGTTCAGATACGCAGTATTTT.

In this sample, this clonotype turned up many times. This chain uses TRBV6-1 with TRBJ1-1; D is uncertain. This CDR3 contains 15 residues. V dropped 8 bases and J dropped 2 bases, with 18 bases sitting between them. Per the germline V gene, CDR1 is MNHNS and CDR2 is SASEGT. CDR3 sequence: CASLPRADLNTEAFF. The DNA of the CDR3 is TGTGCCAGCCTCCCTCGGGCAGACCTCAACACTGAAGCTTTCTTT.

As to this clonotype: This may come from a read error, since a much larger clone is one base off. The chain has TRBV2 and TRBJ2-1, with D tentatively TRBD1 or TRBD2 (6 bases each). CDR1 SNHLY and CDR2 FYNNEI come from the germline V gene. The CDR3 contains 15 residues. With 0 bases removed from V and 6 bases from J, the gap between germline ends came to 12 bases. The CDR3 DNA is TGTGCCAGCAGTGAAGCGGGCCGGGGGCTCAATGAGCAGTTCTTC. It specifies CASSEAGRGLNEQFF. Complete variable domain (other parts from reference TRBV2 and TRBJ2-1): EPEVTQTPSHQVTQMGQEVILRCVPISNHLYFYWYRQILGQKVEFLVSFYNNEISEKSEIFDDQFSVERPDGSNFTLKIRSTKLEDSAMYFCASSEAGRGLNEQFFGPGTRLTVL.

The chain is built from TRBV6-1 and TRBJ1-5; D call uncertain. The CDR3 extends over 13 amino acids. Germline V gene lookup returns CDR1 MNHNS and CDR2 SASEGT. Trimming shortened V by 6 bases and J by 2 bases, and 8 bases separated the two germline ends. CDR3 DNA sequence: TGTGCCAGCAGAAACACGGGCAATCAGCCCCAGCATTTT. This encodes CASRNTGNQPQHF.